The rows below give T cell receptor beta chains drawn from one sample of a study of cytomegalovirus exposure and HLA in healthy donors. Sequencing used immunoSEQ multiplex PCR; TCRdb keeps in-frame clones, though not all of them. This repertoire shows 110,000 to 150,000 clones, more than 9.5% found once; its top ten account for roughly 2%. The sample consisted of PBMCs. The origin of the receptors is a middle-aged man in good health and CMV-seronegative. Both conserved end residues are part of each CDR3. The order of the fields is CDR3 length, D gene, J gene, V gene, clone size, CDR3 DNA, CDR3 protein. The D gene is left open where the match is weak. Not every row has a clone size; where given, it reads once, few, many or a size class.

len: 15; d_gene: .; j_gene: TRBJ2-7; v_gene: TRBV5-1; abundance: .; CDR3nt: TGCGCCAGCCGAAGCTTGGGGCAGGTCTCCTACGAGCAGTACTTC; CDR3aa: CASRSLGQVSYEQYF
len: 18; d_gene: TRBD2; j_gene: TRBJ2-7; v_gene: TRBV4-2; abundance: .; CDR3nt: TGTGCCAGCAGCCAAGATCCCCCGTCTAGCGGGAGCTCCTACGAGCAGTACTTC; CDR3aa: CASSQDPPSSGSSYEQYF
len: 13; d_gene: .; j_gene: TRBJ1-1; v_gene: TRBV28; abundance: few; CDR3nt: TGTGCCAGCAGGTCGACAGTGAACACTGAAGCTTTCTTT; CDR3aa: CASRSTVNTEAFF
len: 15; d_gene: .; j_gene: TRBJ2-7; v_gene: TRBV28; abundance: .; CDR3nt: TGTGCCAGCAGTAAGACAGGCCCGGTAAGTTACGAGCAGTACTTC; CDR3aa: CASSKTGPVSYEQYF
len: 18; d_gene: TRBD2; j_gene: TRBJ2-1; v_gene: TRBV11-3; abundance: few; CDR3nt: TGTGCCAGCAGCCCCGTGGGTCGGGGACTAGCGGGAGGCAATGAGCAGTTCTTC; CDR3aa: CASSPVGRGLAGGNEQFF
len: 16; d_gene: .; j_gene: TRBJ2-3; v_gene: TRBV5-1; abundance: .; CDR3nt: TGCGCCAGCAGCTTGGGTTACCGGGGGAGCACAGATACGCAGTATTTT; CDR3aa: CASSLGYRGSTDTQYF
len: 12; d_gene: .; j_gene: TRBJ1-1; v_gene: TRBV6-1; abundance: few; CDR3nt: TGTGCCAGCAGGACAGTGAACACTGAAGCTTTCTTT; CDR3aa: CASRTVNTEAFF
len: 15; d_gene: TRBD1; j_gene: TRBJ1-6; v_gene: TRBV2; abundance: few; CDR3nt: TGTGCCAGCAGGACTCAATGGGACAGAAATTCACCCCTCCACTTT; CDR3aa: CASRTQWDRNSPLHF
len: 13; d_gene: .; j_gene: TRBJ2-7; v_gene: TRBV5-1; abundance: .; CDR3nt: TGCGCCAGCAGCTTGGAAACTTCCTACGAGCAGTACTTC; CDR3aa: CASSLETSYEQYF
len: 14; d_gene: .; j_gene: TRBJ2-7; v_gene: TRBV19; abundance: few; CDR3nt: TGTGCCAGTAGTATAGGGAGCTGGGAGTACGAGCAGTACTTC; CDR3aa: CASSIGSWEYEQYF
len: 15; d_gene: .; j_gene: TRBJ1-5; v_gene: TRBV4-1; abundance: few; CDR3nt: TGCGCCAGCAGCCACCCCGAGCAGGGGCAACAGCCCCAGCATTTT; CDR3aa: CASSHPEQGQQPQHF
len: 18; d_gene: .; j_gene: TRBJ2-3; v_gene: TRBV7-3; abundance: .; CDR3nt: TGTGCCAGCAGCTTAACGGCAGGGGGCGGGGGACCCACAGATACGCAGTATTTT; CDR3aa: CASSLTAGGGGPTDTQYF
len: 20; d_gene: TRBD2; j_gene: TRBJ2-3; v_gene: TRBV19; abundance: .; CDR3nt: TGTGCCAGTAGCCGACGAGGGGGACTAGCGGGCCAATTAGGGGCAGATACGCAGTATTTT; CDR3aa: CASSRRGGLAGQLGADTQYF
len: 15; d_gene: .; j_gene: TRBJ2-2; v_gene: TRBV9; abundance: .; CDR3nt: TGTGCCAGCAGCGTATCCGGGGTAGGAACCGGGGAGCTGTTTTTT; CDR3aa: CASSVSGVGTGELFF
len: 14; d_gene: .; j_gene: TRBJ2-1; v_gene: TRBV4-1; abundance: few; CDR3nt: TGCGCCAGCAGCCCCATCAGCTCCTACAATGAGCAGTTCTTC; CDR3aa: CASSPISSYNEQFF
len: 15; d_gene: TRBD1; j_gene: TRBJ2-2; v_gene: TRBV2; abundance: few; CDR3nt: TGTGCCAGCAGGGAGACAGGGGCGCGGACCGGGGAGCTGTTTTTT; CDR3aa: CASRETGARTGELFF
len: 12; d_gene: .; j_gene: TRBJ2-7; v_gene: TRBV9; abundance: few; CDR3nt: TGTGCCAGCAGCGGCCCGACTGGAGAGCAGTACTTC; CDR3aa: CASSGPTGEQYF
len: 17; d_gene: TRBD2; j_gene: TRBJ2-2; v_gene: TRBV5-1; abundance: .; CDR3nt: TGCGCCAGCAGCTTGGAGCGGGGAGTGGCGAACACCGGGGAGCTGTTTTTT; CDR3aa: CASSLERGVANTGELFF
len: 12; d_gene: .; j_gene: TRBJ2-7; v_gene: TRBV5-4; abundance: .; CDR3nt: TGTGCCAGCAGCTTGACAGGGAACGAGCAGTACTTC; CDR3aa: CASSLTGNEQYF
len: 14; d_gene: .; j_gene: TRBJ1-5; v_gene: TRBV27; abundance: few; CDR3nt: TGTGCCAGCAGTTTATCACGAGTCAATCAGCCCCAGCATTTT; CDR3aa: CASSLSRVNQPQHF
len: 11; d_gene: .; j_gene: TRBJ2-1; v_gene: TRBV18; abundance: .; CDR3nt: TGTGCCAGCTCACCGTCGGGTGAGCAGTTCTTC; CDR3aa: CASSPSGEQFF
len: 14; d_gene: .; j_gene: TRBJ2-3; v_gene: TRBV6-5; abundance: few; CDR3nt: TGTGCCAGCAGTCGGACGGTGGCAACAGGTACGCAGTATTTT; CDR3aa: CASSRTVATGTQYF
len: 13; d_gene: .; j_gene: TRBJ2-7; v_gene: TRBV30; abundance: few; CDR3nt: TGTGCCTGGAGTGCAGGGCAGGCCTACGAGCAGTACTTC; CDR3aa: CAWSAGQAYEQYF
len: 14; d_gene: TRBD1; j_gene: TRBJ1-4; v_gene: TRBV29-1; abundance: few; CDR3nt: TGCAGCGTCGTGGACAGGGTGATTAATGAAAAACTGTTTTTT; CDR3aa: CSVVDRVINEKLFF
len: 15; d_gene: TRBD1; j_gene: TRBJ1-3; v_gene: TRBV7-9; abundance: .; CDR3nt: TGTGCCAGCAGCACCGCCGGGCAGGGGGCATACACCATATATTTT; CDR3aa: CASSTAGQGAYTIYF
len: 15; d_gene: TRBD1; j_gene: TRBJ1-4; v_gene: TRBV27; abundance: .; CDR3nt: TGTGCCAGCAGGCCATTTGGGACAGGGAGGGAAAAACTGTTTTTT; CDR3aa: CASRPFGTGREKLFF
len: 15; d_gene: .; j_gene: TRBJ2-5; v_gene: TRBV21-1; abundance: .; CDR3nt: TGTGCCAGCACACCACAGGGGGCGAGCCAAGAGACCCAGTACTTC; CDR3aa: CASTPQGASQETQYF
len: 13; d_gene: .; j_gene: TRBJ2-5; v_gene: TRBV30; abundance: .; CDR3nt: TGTGCCTGGAGTGTTGTGGGGCTTGAGACCCAGTACTTC; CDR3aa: CAWSVVGLETQYF
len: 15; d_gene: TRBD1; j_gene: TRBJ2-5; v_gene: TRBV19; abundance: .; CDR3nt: TGTGCCAGTAGTCCGCGGACAGGGGGCGAGGAGACCCAGCACTTC; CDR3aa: CASSPRTGGEETQHF
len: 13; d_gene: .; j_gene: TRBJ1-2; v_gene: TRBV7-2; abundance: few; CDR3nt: TGTGCCAGCAGCAACGGACAGTCCTATGGCTACACCTTC; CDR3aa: CASSNGQSYGYTF
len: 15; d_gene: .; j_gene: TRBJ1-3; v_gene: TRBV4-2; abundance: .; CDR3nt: TGTGCCAGCAGCCAGGCCCCTTGGAGGGGAAACACCATATATTTT; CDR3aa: CASSQAPWRGNTIYF
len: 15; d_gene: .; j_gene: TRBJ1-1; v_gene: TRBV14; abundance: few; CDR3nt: TGTGCCAGCAGCCAAACGGGACACCCGAACACTGAAGCTTTCTTT; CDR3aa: CASSQTGHPNTEAFF
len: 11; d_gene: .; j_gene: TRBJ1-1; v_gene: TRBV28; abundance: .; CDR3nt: TGTGCCAGCAGTTTAGGGAGGGAAGCTTTCTTT; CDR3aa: CASSLGREAFF
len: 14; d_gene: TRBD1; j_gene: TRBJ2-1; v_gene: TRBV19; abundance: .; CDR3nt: TGTGCCAGTAGGACACAGGGGGCGAACAATGAGCAGTTCTTC; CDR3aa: CASRTQGANNEQFF
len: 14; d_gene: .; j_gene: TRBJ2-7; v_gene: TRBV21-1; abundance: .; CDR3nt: TGTGCCAGCAGCCGGGACATTTCATCGTACGAGCAGTACTTC; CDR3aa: CASSRDISSYEQYF
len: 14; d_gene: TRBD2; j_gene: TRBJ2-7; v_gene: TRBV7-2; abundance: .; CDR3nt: TGTGCCAGCAGCTCACTAGCGCTACCCTACGAGCAGTACTTC; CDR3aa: CASSSLALPYEQYF
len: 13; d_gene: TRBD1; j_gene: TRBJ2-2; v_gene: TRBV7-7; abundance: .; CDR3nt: TGTGCCGCCGGGACAGGAAGCACCGGGGAGCTGTTTTTT; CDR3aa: CAAGTGSTGELFF
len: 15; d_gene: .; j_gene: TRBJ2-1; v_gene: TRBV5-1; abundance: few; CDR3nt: TGCGCCAGCAGCTTGCCCACTGGCTCCTACAATGAGCAGTTCTTC; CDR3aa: CASSLPTGSYNEQFF
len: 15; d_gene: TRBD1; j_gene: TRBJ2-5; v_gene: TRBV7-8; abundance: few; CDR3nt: TGTGCCAGCAGCTCGCTCAGGGGGCCCCAAGAGACCCAGTACTTC; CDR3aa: CASSSLRGPQETQYF
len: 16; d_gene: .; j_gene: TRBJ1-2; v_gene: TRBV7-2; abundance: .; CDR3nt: TGTGCCAGCAGCCCCATCGGGGGGGCCGTTAACTATGGCTACACCTTC; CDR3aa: CASSPIGGAVNYGYTF
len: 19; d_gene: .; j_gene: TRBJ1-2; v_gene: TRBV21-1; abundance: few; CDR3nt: TGTGCCAGCAGCAAAGCCGTTTTTTACAGGCTCCCCTCCGGCTATGGCTACACCTTC; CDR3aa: CASSKAVFYRLPSGYGYTF
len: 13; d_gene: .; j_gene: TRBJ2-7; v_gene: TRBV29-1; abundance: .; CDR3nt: TGCAGCGTTGAACAATTAGCGGAATACGAGCAGTACTTC; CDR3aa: CSVEQLAEYEQYF
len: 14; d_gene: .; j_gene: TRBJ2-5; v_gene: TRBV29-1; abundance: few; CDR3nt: TGCAGCGTTGATTGGCCGGGGATTCAAGAGACCCAGTACTTC; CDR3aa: CSVDWPGIQETQYF
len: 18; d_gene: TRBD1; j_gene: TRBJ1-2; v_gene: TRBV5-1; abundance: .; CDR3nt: TGCGCCAGCAGCTTCCCCCGGGACAGGGGTGGTGGTAACTATGGCTACACCTTC; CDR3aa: CASSFPRDRGGGNYGYTF
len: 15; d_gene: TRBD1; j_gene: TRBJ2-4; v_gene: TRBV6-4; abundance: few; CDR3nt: TGTGCCAGCAGTGTAACCGGGACAGGAGAAAACATTCAGTACTTC; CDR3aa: CASSVTGTGENIQYF
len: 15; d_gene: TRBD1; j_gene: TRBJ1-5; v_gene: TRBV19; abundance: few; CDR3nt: TGTGCCAGTAGCCCCGACAGGGGCCACAATCAGCCCCAGCATTTT; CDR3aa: CASSPDRGHNQPQHF
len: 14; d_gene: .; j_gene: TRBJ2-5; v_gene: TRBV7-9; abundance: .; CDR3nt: TGTGCCAGCAGTCCCGGGGTGGGGCAAGAGACCCAGTACTTC; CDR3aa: CASSPGVGQETQYF
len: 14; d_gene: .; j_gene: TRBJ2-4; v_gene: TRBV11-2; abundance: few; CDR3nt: TGTGCCAGCAGCTTAGGAATTTACGCAGACATTCAGTACTTC; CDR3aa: CASSLGIYADIQYF
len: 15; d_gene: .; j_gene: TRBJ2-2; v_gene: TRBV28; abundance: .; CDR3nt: TGTGCCAGCAGTTCCTCAGGGGAGGGGACCGGGGAGCTGTTTTTT; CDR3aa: CASSSSGEGTGELFF
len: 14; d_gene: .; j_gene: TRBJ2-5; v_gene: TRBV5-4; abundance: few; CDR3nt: TGTGCCAGCAGCTTGGCCAGCCCAGCGGCGACCCAGTACTTC; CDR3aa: CASSLASPAATQYF
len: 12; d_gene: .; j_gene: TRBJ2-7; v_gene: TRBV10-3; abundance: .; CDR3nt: TGTGCCATCAGCCGTCGGACAGCCGAGCAGTACTTC; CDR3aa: CAISRRTAEQYF
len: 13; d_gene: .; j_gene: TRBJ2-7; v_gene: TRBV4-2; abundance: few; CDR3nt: TGTGCCAGCAGCCTTGACTTATCCTACGAGCAGTACTTC; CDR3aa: CASSLDLSYEQYF
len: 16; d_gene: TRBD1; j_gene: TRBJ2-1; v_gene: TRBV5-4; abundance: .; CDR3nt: TGTGCCAGCAGCCGGGACAGGGGTCTCTCGGGTGGGGAGCAGTTCTTC; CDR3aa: CASSRDRGLSGGEQFF
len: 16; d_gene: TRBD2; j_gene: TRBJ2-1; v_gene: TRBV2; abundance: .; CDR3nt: TGTGCCAGCAGTGAAAATTGGCTAGCGGGGGCTGAGAAGCAGTTCTTC; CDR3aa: CASSENWLAGAEKQFF